The 10 T cell receptor beta chains reported below all come from one sample, sequenced in a study of T cell repertoires in cytomegalovirus infection. One entry per CDR3 protein results from TCRdb running MiXCR on the reads. The sample has approximately 500,000 distinct CDR3 sequences, about 11% seen once. Sequences were obtained from PBMCs. These receptors were obtained from a human donor in good health (CMV status not recorded). Some clones in this sample may be carry-over from other donors' samples.

The chain has TRBV3-1 and TRBJ1-2, with 10 nucleotides matching TRBD1. Germline V gene sequence: CDR1 LGHDT, CDR2 YNNKEL (reference sequence). Trimming cost V 1 base and J 10 bases; bases outside gene matches: 6. CDR3 length equals 14 residues. Here the CDR3 DNA reads TGTGCCAGCAGCCAAGGACAGGGGGCAACGCCCTACACCTTC. Its protein product is CASSQGQGATPYTF.

This clonotype was seen ten or more times. V and J are TRBV28 and TRBJ1-5; D not certain. This CDR3 is built from 13 residues. V lost 8 bases, J lost 0 bases, and 8 bases lay in between. CDR1 MDHEN and CDR2 SYDVKM come from the germline V gene. The CDR3 is CASAPDSNQPQHF. The CDR3 nucleotides are TGTGCCAGCGCGCCCGATAGCAATCAGCCCCAGCATTTT.

Many counts were recorded for this clonotype. This chain connects TRBV5-4 to TRBJ2-1; a weak D match, TRBD2 (5 bases). Germline lookup yields CDR1 SGHNT and CDR2 YYREEE (reference sequence). V shed 0 bases and J shed 4 bases, with 11 bases lying between them. The CDR3 is made up of 15 amino acids. The CDR3 DNA sequence: TGTGCCAGCAGCTTGGCAGGCCCGGGGTACAATGAGCAGTTCTTC. Protein product: CASSLAGPGYNEQFF.

This clonotype was found many times. The rearrangement links TRBV28 to TRBJ2-2; D not certain. The CDR3 is 13 amino acids. CDR1 MDHEN and CDR2 SYDVKM come from the germline V gene. V lost 6 bases to trimming and J lost 3 bases, with 8 bases between them. The CDR3 DNA reads as TGTGCCAGCAGCCCCCGAGACACCGGGGAGCTGTTTTTT. Translating gives CASSPRDTGELFF.

This clonotype came up many times. V is TRBV14 and J is TRBJ2-5; 11 bases line up with TRBD2. There are 15 residues in the CDR3. Germline CDR1 SGHDN, CDR2 FVKESK. Trimming cost V 4 bases and J 2 bases; bases outside gene matches: 3. The CDR3 DNA follows: TGTGCCAGCAGCCGAAGACTAGCGGGGCAAGAGACCCAGTACTTC. The encoded protein is CASSRRLAGQETQYF.

This clonotype appeared many times. This chain links TRBV11-2 with TRBJ2-2, with D possibly TRBD1 on 5 matching bases. Trimming removed 1 base from V and 6 bases from J, with 9 bases in between. The CDR3 length is 14 residues. Looked up from germline, CDR1 is SGHAT and CDR2 is FQNNGV. The CDR3 here is CASSLGSTAGELFF. Written as DNA, the CDR3 is TGTGCCAGCAGCTTAGGGTCGACAGCCGGGGAGCTGTTTTTT.

V and J are TRBV20-1 and TRBJ1-1; 9 bases are a match to TRBD1. Unmatched junction bases numbered 6, after V lost 1 base and J lost 3 bases. Germline lookup yields CDR1 DFQATT and CDR2 SNEGSKA (reference sequence). The CDR3 consists of 15 residues. The CDR3 reads CSARGYRDRDTEAFF. In nucleotides, the CDR3 is TGCAGTGCTAGAGGATACCGGGACAGGGACACTGAAGCTTTCTTT.

At least ten counts were recorded for this clonotype. The J gene is TRBJ2-3, the V gene TRBV19; D remains ambiguous. This CDR3 is built from 14 residues. From germline, CDR1 is LNHDA and CDR2 SQIVND (reference sequence). V lost 5 bases and J 2 bases, leaving 11 bases between the germline ends. This CDR3 is CASSADWNTDTQYF. CDR3 in DNA: TGTGCCAGTAGTGCAGACTGGAACACAGATACGCAGTATTTT.

Ten or more counts support this clonotype. The chain employs TRBV6-1 and TRBJ2-7, with 7 bases lining up with TRBD2. The V segment lost 6 bases and the J segment 0 bases; nucleotides outside the gene matches: 8. This CDR3 spans 15 amino acids. The germline gives CDR1 MNHNS, CDR2 SASEGT. The CDR3 spells CASSGGKSLSYEQYF. In nucleotides, the CDR3 is TGTGCCAGCAGCGGGGGGAAATCCCTCTCCTACGAGCAGTACTTC.

The table lists this clonotype with many counts. The chain combines TRBV5-4 with TRBJ2-7, with unresolved D. V was shortened by 0 bases and J by 3 bases, with 13 bases between the two germline ends. This CDR3 is built from 15 residues. Per germline, CDR1 SGHNT and CDR2 YYREEE (reference sequence). The CDR3 DNA sequence: TGTGCCAGCAGCTTGGTCTGGGGTGATTACTACGAGCAGTACTTC. Translation: CASSLVWGDYYEQYF.